The 9 T cell receptor beta chains given below trace back to one sample, sequenced in a study of T-cell reconstitution after alpha-beta-depleted transplantation in children. It was with unique molecular identifiers that the TCRbeta library was prepared. TCRdb passed the PCR reads through MiXCR, listing each CDR3 protein once. This table holds 200,000 or so distinct CDR3 sequences, roughly 6.5% found once. This sample comprised PBMCs, obtained before TCRalphabeta/CD19-depleted stem cell transplant. Every receptor here comes from a girl under three years old with combined immunodeficiency, due to receive a stem cell transplant.

This clonotype showed up many times. CDR3 nucleotide sequence: TGTGCCTGGAGTGCAAACAGGGAAAATGTAGGCGAGCAGTACTTC. As protein: CAWSANRENVGEQYF. V is TRBV30 and J is TRBJ2-7; TRBD1 might be the D (6 bases). CDR1 and CDR2 from the germline V gene are GTSNPN and SVGIG (reference sequence). The length of the CDR3 is 15 residues. V shed 1 base and J shed 6 bases, with 19 bases lying between them.

Details on this clonotype: It may be a read error: a sequence one base away is much more abundant. The chain joins TRBV7-9 to TRBJ1-1; TRBD1 matches at 8 bases. Germline lookup yields CDR1 SEHNR and CDR2 FQNEAQ (reference sequence). The CDR3 is 14 amino acids. Trimming cost V 5 bases and J 4 bases; bases outside gene matches: 6. The CDR3 region is CASSLRQGITEAFF. CDR3 nucleotides: TGTGCCAGCAGCCTCAGACAGGGGATCACTGAAGCTTTCTTT.

This clonotype was observed many times. This chain connects TRBV28 to TRBJ2-3; a weak D match, TRBD1 (6 bases). Per germline, CDR1 MDHEN and CDR2 SYDVKM. The CDR3 totals 16 residues. V gave up 5 bases and J gave up 6 bases, with 21 bases separating them. The DNA of the CDR3 is TGTGCCAGCAGTCCCGGCGTGGGGGCAGGAGCGGATACGCAGTATTTT. Translated: CASSPGVGAGADTQYF.

This clonotype was picked up many times. The chain employs TRBV11-1 and TRBJ2-1, with 13 positions matching TRBD2. In germline, CDR1 is SGHAT, CDR2 FQDESV (reference sequence). CDR3 length equals 17 residues. Trimming removed 7 bases from V and 4 bases from J; junction bases left unmatched: 10. CDR3 protein: CASTPGLAGYSYNEQFF. In DNA, the CDR3 is TGTGCCAGCACCCCGGGACTAGCGGGGTATTCGTACAATGAGCAGTTCTTC. Looking up the rest from reference TRBV11-1 and TRBJ2-1 gives the full variable domain: EAEVAQSPRYKITEKSQAVAFWCDPISGHATLYWYRQILGQGPELLVQFQDESVVDDSQLPKDRFSAERLKGVDSTLKIQPAELGDSAMYLCASTPGLAGYSYNEQFFGPGTRLTVL.

This clonotype was counted at least ten times. The chain employs TRBV6-6 and TRBJ1-2; D gene uncertain. V dropped 2 bases and J dropped 2 bases, with 6 bases sitting between them. The CDR3 is made up of 13 amino acids. The germline V gene has CDR1 MNHNY and CDR2 SVGAGI (reference sequence). In DNA, the CDR3 is TGTGCCAGCAGTTACGTAGCGAACTATGGCTACACCTTC. The encoded protein is CASSYVANYGYTF.

Many counts were recorded for this clonotype. The chain links TRBV7-2 to TRBJ1-2, with D perhaps TRBD1 (5 bases). The CDR3 loop spans 15 amino acids. Per germline, CDR1 SGHTA and CDR2 FQGNSA. The V gene lost 6 bases and the J gene lost 4 bases, with 18 bases spanning the gap. CDR3 nucleotides: TGTGCCAGCAGGGTCGAGGACACATTATCCTATGGCTACACCTTC. Protein: CASRVEDTLSYGYTF.

This clonotype was seen a few times. V usage is TRBV29-1 and J usage is TRBJ1-2; TRBD1 is a possible D gene (6 bases). CDR1 is SQVTM, CDR2 ANQGSEA, per germline. The CDR3 covers 13 residues. Deletions cut 3 bases from V and 7 bases from J, with 15 bases between. The CDR3 DNA sequence: TGCAGCGTTGACCATGGGGACATCAGTGGCTACACCTTC. Translation gives CSVDHGDISGYTF.

In its sample, this clonotype was seen many times. The CDR3 region has the DNA TGTGCCAGCAGTTCGCCAGCTAGCGGGGATACAGATACGCAGTATTTT. Translating it yields CASSSPASGDTDTQYF. This chain joins TRBV12-3 or TRBV12-4 and TRBJ2-3, with 9 bases aligning to TRBD2. The V gene end was trimmed by 4 bases and the J gene end by 3 bases; junction bases not matched to a gene: 8. This CDR3 has 16 amino acids.

The genes are TRBV20-1 and TRBJ2-1; maybe TRBD1 (5 bases). This CDR3 region has 14 residues. CDR1 is DFQATT and CDR2 is SNEGSKA in the germline V gene (reference sequence). V was cut by 1 base and J by 5 bases, with 12 bases left in between. CDR3 loop: CSARVAGWDNEQFF. The DNA for the CDR3 is TGCAGTGCTAGAGTGGCAGGGTGGGACAATGAGCAGTTCTTC.